A single T cell receptor (beta chain) is shown here with its context. What this receptor recognizes is not known. Within one base of it there is no much larger clone, and no base qualities were kept. TCR CDR3 regions were amplified from genomic DNA by multiplex PCR using the deep immunoSEQ assay. For each cell subset, the extracted genomic DNA was distributed evenly across all wells of several immunoSEQ 96-well plates, and each plate served as one replicate. For sorted subsets, about 200 ng genomic DNA, equal to 30,000 or so T cell genomes, was loaded into each replicate PCR. The purified libraries were quantified using a Qubit 3.0 fluorometer, sized with a Bioanalyzer 2100, and then quantified again using the KAPA Library Quantification kit. Every immunoSEQ 96-well plate was sequenced on a separate single-read 150-cycle Illumina NextSeq 550 flow cell. The authors' pipeline ran thus. The immunoSEQ output contained only junctional sequences without quality scores, so filtering could not match that applied to full-length reads. Sequences were annotated with PyIR, a Python wrapper for IgBLAST v1.9, using IMGT germline references to assign V/J genes and CDR3. Any read was removed if the V/J assignment was weak (E-value above 1e-6), the CDR3 was missing, or the read contained stop codons, out-of-frame junctions, or ambiguous translated residues. V3J clonotypes were defined as sequences sharing an identical inferred V gene, J gene, and CDR3 amino acid sequence. Percentage overlap between repertoires was computed as shared unique clonotypes divided by the size of the smaller repertoire. RTK rarefaction, the Chao1 estimator, and Recon v2.1 estimates of unobserved clonotypes were used to assess repertoire richness. For all TCRbeta clonotypes obtained by the gDNA method from a few donors, generation probabilities were computed with OLGA. TCRdb holds this immuneACCESS table with in-frame rearrangements only. Some clones are missing; in checked studies, unresolved V genes explain under half, and the rest has no known cause. The D gene and trimming were derived from the DNA, and the V and J assignments and clone size from that table. This sample gives about 980,000 clones in total; around 80% of them show up just once. The ten largest clones represent about 1.5% of the sample.

This record comes from a study of shared clonotypes between healthy human individuals (dated by TCRdb to 2020 to 2021). Regarding the study in general: Three men and two women, aged 18 to 49 years, made up the cohort. For each donor, three plates each were used for CD4 naive and CD4 memory, two plates were used for CD8 naive, and one plate was used for CD8 memory. Different laboratories and diverse techniques were used to prepare libraries and sequence TCR repertoires, to increase sequencing depth and limit assay-specific biases. To estimate repertoire size and how much clonotypes are shared between individuals, the study performed deep sequencing of blood TCR repertoires from about five healthy adults. Between about 0.8 and 8.9 billion PBMCs per donor were obtained by leukapheresis. The paper's findings and limits, for the study overall: Higher generation probabilities were observed for clonotypes shared by all four sorted-subset donors than for non-shared clonotypes. Rarefaction of sorted-subset datasets indicated incomplete sequencing despite the large sequencing depth. Estimated clonotype richness was generally larger for naive than for memory subsets. Because the study included a small number of donors, the genetic and exposure-history diversity represented was limited. Across four donors, roughly 5.4% of naive CD4, around 3.3% of naive CD8, under 2.5% of memory CD4, and under 0.45% of memory CD8 clonotypes were shared. Pairwise subsampling led to the expectation that sequencing depth would affect the degree of clonotype sharing among donors. Sampling was limited to blood, and TCR repertoires in tissue likely differ from TCR repertoires in blood.

Healthy HIV-negative adults with no recently reported acute infections or vaccinations were included as donors. All donors were Caucasian adults living in Nashville, Tennessee, USA. Magnetic negative selection was used to enrich CD4+ T cells, after which naive cells were positively selected on CD45RA and the negative fraction became the memory subset. After blood collection by leukapheresis, PBMCs were isolated using Ficoll-Histopaque density gradient centrifugation and then cryopreserved in the vapor phase of liquid nitrogen. Purity and quantity of every magnetically sorted T cell population were checked by analytical flow cytometry. Each sorted fraction had its genomic DNA isolated and then quantified by UV absorbance on a Nanodrop 2000c. For CDR1 and CDR2, the germline V gene lists ENHRY and SYGVKD. V was cut back by 6 bases and J by 0 bases, leaving a gap of 15 bases between them. Including cysteine and phenylalanine, the CDR3 has 15 amino acids. Only CDR3 DNA is held: 45 bases, read in frame from base 1.

The TCR comes from a young man in good health. The rearrangement combines TRBV10-3 with TRBJ2-7; TRBD2 is possibly the D segment (5 matching bases). Sequenced: memory CD4+ T cells sorted from blood. In light of the paper, this sample's cell subset or site label describes: CD45RA-negative fraction. The CDR3 is CAISDATRGSYEQYF. The nucleotides are TGTGCCATCAGCGACGCGACCCGGGGCTCCTACGAGCAGTACTTC.